Each of the 11 T cell receptor beta chains below was sequenced from the same sample in a study of CD8 T cells in Susac syndrome. RNA was extracted with the RNeasy kit, and a quantity of about 0.45 to 1 ug was reverse transcribed using random hexamers. TCRdb recomputed calls from the immunoSEQ multiplex PCR reads with MiXCR, one row per CDR3 protein. The sample has roughly 220,000 distinct CDR3 sequences, about 95% seen once. Source material: CD4+ T cells from PBMCs. These TCRs come from a human donor with Susac syndrome.

The rearrangement links TRBV3-1 to TRBJ2-7; a possible D gene is TRBD2 (6 bases). In germline, CDR1 is LGHDT, CDR2 YNNKEL (reference sequence). The V end was cut by 3 bases, the J end by 0 bases, with 12 bases between. The CDR3 extends over 15 amino acids. This chain's CDR3 is CASSQGGEISYEQYF. The CDR3, as DNA: TGTGCCAGCAGCCAGGGCGGGGAGATCTCCTACGAGCAGTACTTC.

This clonotype showed up just once. V gene TRBV5-1 combines with J gene TRBJ1-2, with D possibly being TRBD1 (5 bases). V was clipped by 0 bases and J by 3 bases, with 12 bases between them. This CDR3 is built from 15 residues. CDR1 and CDR2 from the germline V gene are SGHRS and YFSETQ. CDR3 residues: CASSLAAGLDYGYTF. The DNA of the CDR3 is TGCGCCAGCAGCTTGGCGGCAGGGTTAGACTATGGCTACACCTTC.

The chain links TRBV20-1 to TRBJ2-7, with a weak D call TRBD1 (5 bases). This CDR3 region has 15 residues. Germline V gene sequence: CDR1 DFQATT, CDR2 SNEGSKA (reference sequence). The ends were cut back, 2 bases at V and 0 bases at J, with 14 bases in the middle. The CDR3 DNA sequence: TGCAGTGCTAGAAAGGGGCAGGGTGGCTCCTACGAGCAGTACTTC. This gives the protein CSARKGQGGSYEQYF.

The V gene is TRBV20-1, the J gene TRBJ2-1; 9 bases are a match to TRBD2. Per the germline V gene, CDR1 is DFQATT and CDR2 is SNEGSKA (reference sequence). V was pared by 2 bases and J by 3 bases, with 5 bases of the junction left unmatched. This CDR3 is 15 amino acids long. The CDR3 loop is CSARTSGRLYNEQFF. In nucleotides, the CDR3 is TGCAGTGCTAGAACTAGCGGGCGTCTCTACAATGAGCAGTTCTTC.

The chain recombines TRBV29-1 with TRBJ1-1; D is perhaps TRBD1 (5 bases). Germline V gene data show CDR1 as SQVTM and CDR2 as ANQGSEA. The CDR3 totals 12 residues. V lost 6 bases and J lost 8, with 16 bases in between. CDR3 DNA sequence: TGCAGCGTCGACGGGGGGGTCACGGAAGCTTTCTTT. It codes for CSVDGGVTEAFF.

This sequence joins TRBV29-1 and TRBJ2-1; no reliable D call. Germline V gene lookup returns CDR1 SQVTM and CDR2 ANQGSEA. The CDR3 runs 15 residues. The germline V and J ends were trimmed by 6 bases and 0 bases, with 15 bases remaining between them. The CDR3 coding sequence is TGCAGCGTAGGTATGAGGTTAAGCTCCTACAATGAGCAGTTCTTC. This codes for CSVGMRLSSYNEQFF.

The chain joins TRBV5-6 to TRBJ2-7, with 8 bases identical to TRBD2. This CDR3 has 13 amino acids. V dropped 7 bases and J dropped 5; count of bases not matched to a gene: 8. CDR1 SGHDT and CDR2 YYEEEE come from the germline V gene. CDR3 protein: CASRGLVSNEQYF. The CDR3 nucleotides are TGTGCCAGCCGGGGACTAGTATCTAACGAGCAGTACTTC.

V is TRBV19 and J is TRBJ1-6; D might be TRBD1 (6 bases). CDR1 is LNHDA and CDR2 is SQIVND in the germline V gene (reference sequence). The CDR3 has 15 residues. Trimming took 6 bases from V and 7 from J, leaving 16 bases between them. The CDR3 DNA reads as TGTGCCAGTAGAACGGCGGGGGGCGAGAATTCACCCCTCCACTTT. It encodes CASRTAGGENSPLHF. The complete variable domain, with remaining parts taken from reference TRBV19 and TRBJ1-6, reads DGGITQSPKYLFRKEGQNVTLSCEQNLNHDAMYWYRQDPGQGLRLIYYSQIVNDFQKGDIAEGYSVSREKKESFPLTVTSAQKNPTAFYLCASRTAGGENSPLHFGNGTRLTVT.

The rearrangement uses TRBV18 and TRBJ1-1; unclear D gene. With 3 bases removed from V and 9 bases from J, the gap between germline ends came to 17 bases. The CDR3 totals 14 residues. CDR1 is KGHSH and CDR2 is LQKENI in the germline V gene. CDR3 sequence (DNA): TGTGCCAGCTCACCGGATCAAGGGAAAGGTCAAGCTTTCTTT. Translated: CASSPDQGKGQAFF.

The chain couples TRBV4-1 to TRBJ1-5; D gene uncertain. The CDR3 consists of 15 residues. Germline loops: CDR1 MGHRA, CDR2 YSYEKL. V was trimmed by 0 bases and J by 3 bases, leaving 9 bases between them. CDR3 bases: TGCGCCAGCAGCCAAGATCTCGCCTTCAATCAGCCCCAGCATTTT. It translates to CASSQDLAFNQPQHF.

The chain joins TRBV18 to TRBJ2-7; TRBD1 aligns across 9 bases. This CDR3 contains 15 residues. V shed 2 bases and J 6 bases; nucleotides not matched to a gene: 8. In germline, CDR1 is KGHSH, CDR2 LQKENI. The CDR3 is CASSPTGQGVTEQYF. In nucleotides, the CDR3 is TGTGCCAGCTCACCAACGGGACAGGGAGTCACCGAGCAGTACTTC.